Listed below are T cell receptor beta chains from one sample, sequenced in a study of blood T cell repertoires in COVID-19. Only in-frame clones appear in the TCRdb table, and some are missing; sequencing was by immunoSEQ multiplex PCR. Of more than 85,000 clones listed, roughly 80% are singletons. Sequenced: peripheral blood. These receptors originate from a human donor in a cohort sampled during active or convalescent COVID-19. Each CDR3 is given with its conserved first and last residue. A D gene is named only where the DNA matches it firmly. Rows may omit the clone size; those that give it use once, few, many or a size class.

CDR3: CASSFGLATNTGELFF
DNA: TGTGCCAGCAGTTTTGGACTAGCGACGAACACCGGGGAGCTGTTTTTT
V: TRBV6-2/TRBV6-3
D: TRBD2
size: .
J: TRBJ2-2

CDR3: CASRSNEGFNTIYF
DNA: TGTGCCAGCAGATCGAACGAGGGTTTTAACACCATATATTTT
V: TRBV6-6
D: .
size: .
J: TRBJ1-3

CDR3: CASSQVRGSPLHF
DNA: TGCGCCAGCAGCCAAGTTAGGGGTTCACCCCTCCACTTT
V: TRBV4-3
D: .
size: .
J: TRBJ1-6

CDR3: CASSYLTGLPYEQYF
DNA: TGTGCCAGCAGTTACCTAACGGGACTTCCCTACGAGCAGTACTTC
V: TRBV6-5
D: .
size: .
J: TRBJ2-7

CDR3: CASSLTGGTDTQYF
DNA: TGTGCCAGCAGTTTGACCGGGGGCACAGATACGCAGTATTTT
V: TRBV7-7
D: .
size: .
J: TRBJ2-3

CDR3: CASSPESALSEQFF
DNA: TGTGCCAGCAGCCCGGAAAGCGCCCTATCTGAGCAGTTCTTC
V: TRBV28
D: .
size: once
J: TRBJ2-1

CDR3: CASSQGTSKAVAKNIQYF
DNA: TGCGCCAGCAGCCAGGGGACTAGCAAAGCGGTTGCCAAAAACATTCAGTACTTC
V: TRBV4-1
D: TRBD2
size: .
J: TRBJ2-4

CDR3: CASSWTEGFEQFF
DNA: TGTGCCAGCAGTTGGACGGAGGGGTTTGAGCAGTTCTTC
V: TRBV28
D: .
size: .
J: TRBJ2-1

CDR3: CASSLETGRNTGELFF
DNA: TGCGCCAGCAGCTTGGAGACAGGGCGGAACACCGGGGAGCTGTTTTTT
V: TRBV5-1
D: TRBD1
size: once
J: TRBJ2-2

CDR3: CASTKKRDTGELFF
DNA: TGTGCCAGCACCAAGAAGCGGGACACCGGGGAGCTGTTTTTT
V: TRBV2
D: .
size: .
J: TRBJ2-2

CDR3: CASSDMVAGLTYNEQFF
DNA: TGTGCCAGCAGTGATATGGTAGCGGGGCTAACCTACAATGAGCAGTTCTTC
V: TRBV2
D: TRBD2
size: .
J: TRBJ2-1

CDR3: CASSPPAAGNTGELFF
DNA: TGTGCCAGCAGCCCACCCGCAGCGGGAAACACCGGGGAGCTGTTTTTT
V: TRBV7-9
D: TRBD2
size: .
J: TRBJ2-2

CDR3: CASSLMPAGGTDTQYF
DNA: TGTGCCAGCAGTTTAATGCCCGCAGGGGGCACAGATACGCAGTATTTT
V: TRBV27
D: .
size: .
J: TRBJ2-3

CDR3: CASSDTRDRGDYEQYF
DNA: TGTGCCAGCAGTGACACCCGGGACAGGGGAGACTACGAGCAGTACTTC
V: TRBV6-1
D: TRBD1
size: .
J: TRBJ2-7

CDR3: CASSLFGGSGSRELFF
DNA: TGTGCCAGCAGTTTATTCGGTGGTAGCGGGAGCCGGGAGCTGTTTTTT
V: TRBV27
D: TRBD2
size: .
J: TRBJ2-2

CDR3: CASSSQGPRRAFF
DNA: TGTGCCAGCAGCTCACAGGGCCCCAGGAGGGCTTTCTTT
V: TRBV13
D: .
size: .
J: TRBJ1-1

CDR3: CASSYFHSGANVLTF
DNA: TGTGCCAGCAGTTACTTCCACTCTGGGGCCAACGTCCTGACTTTC
V: TRBV6-2/TRBV6-3
D: .
size: .
J: TRBJ2-6